The 23 T cell receptor beta chains below all came from one sample that was sequenced in a study of CD8+CD57+ T cells in acquired aplastic anemia. Profiles of TCR beta VDJ and CDR3 were generated from a genomic DNA template. TCRdb re-analysed the reads in MiXCR, keeping a single row per CDR3 protein. This table has roughly 300,000 distinct CDR3 sequences, 55% to 65% appearing once. Input material: sorted CD4+, CD8+, or CD8+CD57+ T cells (not recorded which) from PBMCs. Receptors were obtained from a human donor with severe aplastic anemia or a healthy control (not recorded which).

This clonotype has ten or more counts. The chain links TRBV12-3 or TRBV12-4 to TRBJ1-1, with D uncertain. The CDR3 has 16 amino acids. V lost 4 bases and J lost 1, with 16 bases in between. The CDR3 loop is CASSSAWEKRNTEAFF. The CDR3 DNA reads TGTGCCAGCAGTTCTGCCTGGGAAAAAAGGAACACTGAAGCTTTCTTT.

Ten or more counts support this clonotype. The genes are TRBV2 and TRBJ2-5, with TRBD2 matching 11 bases. The CDR3 has 15 residues. Looked up from germline, CDR1 is SNHLY and CDR2 is FYNNEI. V lost 7 bases, J lost 2 bases, and 6 bases stayed unmatched. In DNA, the CDR3 is TGTGCCAGCACGGGTAGCGGGGGGGGGCAAGAGACCCAGTACTTC. Its protein product is CASTGSGGGQETQYF.

The CDR3 nucleotides read TGTGCCAGCAGCTTAAACGGGGGCCCGTCCAATGAGCAGTTCTTC. Protein product: CASSLNGGPSNEQFF. The V and J genes are TRBV7-2 and TRBJ2-1; D is perhaps TRBD1 or TRBD2 (6 bases each). Germline loops: CDR1 SGHTA, CDR2 FQGNSA. Trimming shortened V by 2 bases and J by 6 bases, and 14 bases separated the two germline ends. The CDR3 consists of 15 residues.

The table lists this clonotype with many counts. This chain uses TRBV5-1 with TRBJ1-1, with 7 nucleotides matching TRBD1. Germline lookup yields CDR1 SGHRS and CDR2 YFSETQ. CDR3 length equals 15 residues. V trimming: 0 bases; J trimming: 1 base; junction bases outside the gene matches: 3. The CDR3 spells CASSLATGANTEAFF. In nucleotides, the CDR3 is TGCGCCAGCAGCTTGGCTACAGGGGCGAACACTGAAGCTTTCTTT.

This rearrangement joins TRBV5-5 to TRBJ2-7; TRBD1 matches at 7 bases. CDR3 length: 13 residues. Germline V gene sequence: CDR1 SGHKS, CDR2 YYEKEE (reference sequence). Trimming at V came to 5 bases and at J to 3 bases, leaving 5 bases not matched to a gene. The CDR3 DNA reads TGTGCCAGCAGTCCCCAGGGGGTCTACGAGCAGTACTTC. Translating it yields CASSPQGVYEQYF.

This clonotype was recorded many times. The V and J genes are TRBV5-8 and TRBJ1-3, with TRBD1 matching over 7 bases. Germline CDR1 reads SGHTS; CDR2 reads YDEGEE. The CDR3 spans 15 residues. Trimming cost V 4 bases and J 4 bases; bases outside gene matches: 8. CDR3 amino acids: CASSLGQMSGNTIYF. DNA for the CDR3: TGTGCCAGCAGCCTGGGACAGATGTCGGGAAACACCATATATTTT.

This clonotype was detected a few times. V is TRBV12-3 or TRBV12-4 and J is TRBJ2-7, with a tentative D call TRBD2 (5 bases). This CDR3 is built from 13 residues. V was trimmed by 4 bases and J by 4 bases, leaving 11 bases between them. The CDR3 DNA reads as TGTGCCAGCAGTTATTGGGAGTGGTACGAGCAGTACTTC. It specifies CASSYWEWYEQYF.

For the CDR3, the DNA is TGTGCCAGCAGCTTGGCAGGGGGAACAAATGAGCAGTTCTTC. As protein: CASSLAGGTNEQFF. The chain couples TRBV7-3 to TRBJ2-1, with 7 nucleotides matching TRBD1. With V trimmed by 3 bases and J by 7 bases, 6 bases remained unmatched. Looked up from germline, CDR1 is SGHTA and CDR2 is FQGTGA. CDR3 length: 14 amino acids.

This sequence joins TRBV20-1 and TRBJ1-2; D is ambiguous. Deletions cut 0 bases from V and 6 bases from J, with 8 bases between. The CDR3 has 12 residues. Germline CDR1 and CDR2: DFQATT and SNEGSKA (reference sequence). CDR3 coding DNA: TGCAGTGCTAGAGACCGAGGGCATGGCTACACCTTC. Protein product: CSARDRGHGYTF.

This clonotype was found once. The chain is built from TRBV4-3 and TRBJ2-5; D may be TRBD2 (5 bases). The J call may be in error: the DNA end matches TRBJ2-7 better. The CDR3 runs 15 residues. Germline V gene sequence: CDR1 LGHNA, CDR2 YSLEER. CDR3 residues: CASSQVGDVRVEQYF. CDR3 DNA: TGCGCCAGCAGCCAAGTAGGCGACGTGAGGGTCGAGCAGTACTTC.

The V call is TRBV2, the J call TRBJ2-1, with 7 bases matching TRBD1. V trimming: 1 base; J trimming: 3 bases; junction bases outside the gene matches: 3. The CDR3 is made up of 15 amino acids. Germline CDR1 and CDR2: SNHLY and FYNNEI. The CDR3: CASSEGGGFYNEQFF. In DNA, the CDR3 is TGTGCCAGCAGTGAAGGAGGGGGCTTCTACAATGAGCAGTTCTTC.

The chain recombines TRBV29-1 with TRBJ2-1; no clear D. The length of the CDR3 is 10 residues. V lost 7 bases and J lost 9, with 10 bases in between. Germline CDR1 reads SQVTM; CDR2 reads ANQGSEA. CDR3 loop: CSGSGSEQFF. Here the CDR3 DNA reads TGCAGCGGATCCGGGTCTGAGCAGTTCTTC.

In its sample, this clonotype was seen many times. The chain carries TRBV19 and TRBJ2-3; TRBD1 or TRBD2 may be the D gene (5 bases each). With 11 bases removed from V and 0 bases from J, the gap between germline ends came to 15 bases. The CDR3 contains 14 residues. Germline V lookup: CDR1 LNHDA, CDR2 SQIVND (reference sequence). CDR3 loop: CAVKSGPSTDTQYF. In nucleotides, the CDR3 is TGTGCCGTTAAGTCGGGGCCTAGCACAGATACGCAGTATTTT.

The chain carries TRBV6-5 and TRBJ2-3, with D perhaps matching TRBD1 or TRBD2 (6 bases each). Germline V gene data show CDR1 as MNHEY and CDR2 as SVGAGI. The V and J ends lost 1 base and 6 bases respectively, with 14 bases between them. The CDR3 runs to 15 residues. The CDR3: CASSYFGLGGDTQYF. DNA for the CDR3: TGTGCCAGCAGTTACTTTGGGCTAGGGGGGGATACGCAGTATTTT.

This chain connects TRBV20-1 to TRBJ2-2, with a possible D match to TRBD2 (7 bases). Germline V gene lookup returns CDR1 DFQATT and CDR2 SNEGSKA (reference sequence). Trimming pared 2 bases from V and 6 bases from J, leaving 19 bases between. The CDR3 is 16 residues long. The CDR3: CSARQGGGHNPGELFF. In DNA, the CDR3 is TGCAGTGCTAGACAAGGGGGGGGTCACAACCCCGGGGAGCTGTTTTTT.

This clonotype has just a few counts. At one boundary the junction diverges from the germline segment, which might be a read error. V usage is TRBV4-1 and J usage is TRBJ1-1, with D unresolved. The germline V gene has CDR1 MGHRA and CDR2 YSYEKL. This CDR3 has 13 residues. This chain's CDR3 is CASSPMGNTEAFF. CDR3 nucleotides: TGTGCCAGCAGCCCGATGGGGAACACTGAAGCTTTCTTT.

The chain has TRBV7-4 and TRBJ2-7; 8 bases line up with TRBD1. CDR3 length: 15 residues. Trimming cost V 3 bases and J 4 bases; bases outside gene matches: 8. Germline V gives CDR1 SGHVT, CDR2 SQSDAQ. The DNA for the CDR3 is TGTGCCAGCAGCTTTCGACAGGGGCGCGCTTACGAGCAGTACTTC. Protein sequence: CASSFRQGRAYEQYF.

This clonotype appeared many times. The V call is TRBV11-2, the J call TRBJ2-7; possibly TRBD2 for D (7 bases). CDR1 SGHAT and CDR2 FQNNGV come from the germline V gene. This CDR3 has 14 amino acids. V lost 5 bases, J lost 3 bases, and 14 bases lay in between. CDR3 bases: TGTGCCAGCAGCCGGGGGGCTAGCGTCTACGAGCAGTACTTC. This encodes CASSRGASVYEQYF. Looking up the rest from reference TRBV11-2 and TRBJ2-7 gives the full variable domain: EAGVAQSPRYKIIEKRQSVAFWCNPISGHATLYWYQQILGQGPKLLIQFQNNGVVDDSQLPKDRFSAERLKGVDSTLKIQPAKLEDSAVYLCASSRGASVYEQYFGPGTRLTVT.

The CDR3 loop is CASSWDKNTEAFF. CDR3 nucleotides: TGTGCCAGCAGCTGGGACAAGAACACTGAAGCTTTCTTT. This chain links TRBV11-2 with TRBJ1-1, with a weak D call TRBD1 (6 bases). V was shortened by 4 bases and J by 1 base, with 7 bases between the two germline ends. This CDR3 has 13 amino acids. The germline CDR1 and CDR2 sequences are SGHAT and FQNNGV.

The sample holds many counts of this clonotype. The rearrangement links TRBV10-1 to TRBJ2-7; D gene ambiguous. V lost 11 bases and J 3 bases, leaving 8 bases between the germline ends. The length of the CDR3 is 10 residues. The germline V gene has CDR1 WNHNN and CDR2 SYGVQD (reference sequence). The CDR3 sequence is CAPTCYEQYF. CDR3 DNA sequence: TGCGCCCCGACCTGCTACGAGCAGTACTTC.

The rearrangement links TRBV7-2 to TRBJ1-2; D gene unclear. Per germline, CDR1 SGHTA and CDR2 FQGNSA. The germline V and J ends were trimmed by 3 bases and 8 bases, with 10 bases remaining between them. This CDR3 comprises 12 residues. CDR3 protein: CASSLEPWGYTF. DNA of the CDR3: TGTGCCAGCAGCTTGGAACCGTGGGGCTACACCTTC.

The chain uses TRBV7-2 and TRBJ2-5; 13 bases are shared with TRBD2. The V segment lost 5 bases and the J segment 5 bases; nucleotides outside the gene matches: 8. This CDR3 region has 16 residues. Germline V gene data show CDR1 as SGHTA and CDR2 as FQGNSA. The CDR3 DNA reads TGTGCCAGCAGCGTAACTAGCGGGGGGGGGAAGGAGACCCAGTACTTC. Translating gives CASSVTSGGGKETQYF. Using reference TRBV7-2 and TRBJ2-5 for the parts outside the CDR3, the full variable domain is GAGVSQSPSNKVTEKGKDVELRCDPISGHTALYWYRQSLGQGLEFLIYFQGNSAPDKSGLPSDRFSAERTGGSVSTLTIQRTQQEDSAVYLCASSVTSGGGKETQYFGPGTRLLVL.

The chain joins TRBV13 to TRBJ2-7; 10 nucleotides line up with TRBD2. Germline CDR1 reads PRHDT; CDR2 reads FYEKMQ (reference sequence). The CDR3 contains 15 residues. With 0 bases clipped from V and 2 bases from J, the junction kept 1 base outside the gene matches. CDR3 coding DNA: TGTGCCAGCAGCTTAGGACTAGCGGGGCCCTACGAGCAGTACTTC. It yields the protein CASSLGLAGPYEQYF.